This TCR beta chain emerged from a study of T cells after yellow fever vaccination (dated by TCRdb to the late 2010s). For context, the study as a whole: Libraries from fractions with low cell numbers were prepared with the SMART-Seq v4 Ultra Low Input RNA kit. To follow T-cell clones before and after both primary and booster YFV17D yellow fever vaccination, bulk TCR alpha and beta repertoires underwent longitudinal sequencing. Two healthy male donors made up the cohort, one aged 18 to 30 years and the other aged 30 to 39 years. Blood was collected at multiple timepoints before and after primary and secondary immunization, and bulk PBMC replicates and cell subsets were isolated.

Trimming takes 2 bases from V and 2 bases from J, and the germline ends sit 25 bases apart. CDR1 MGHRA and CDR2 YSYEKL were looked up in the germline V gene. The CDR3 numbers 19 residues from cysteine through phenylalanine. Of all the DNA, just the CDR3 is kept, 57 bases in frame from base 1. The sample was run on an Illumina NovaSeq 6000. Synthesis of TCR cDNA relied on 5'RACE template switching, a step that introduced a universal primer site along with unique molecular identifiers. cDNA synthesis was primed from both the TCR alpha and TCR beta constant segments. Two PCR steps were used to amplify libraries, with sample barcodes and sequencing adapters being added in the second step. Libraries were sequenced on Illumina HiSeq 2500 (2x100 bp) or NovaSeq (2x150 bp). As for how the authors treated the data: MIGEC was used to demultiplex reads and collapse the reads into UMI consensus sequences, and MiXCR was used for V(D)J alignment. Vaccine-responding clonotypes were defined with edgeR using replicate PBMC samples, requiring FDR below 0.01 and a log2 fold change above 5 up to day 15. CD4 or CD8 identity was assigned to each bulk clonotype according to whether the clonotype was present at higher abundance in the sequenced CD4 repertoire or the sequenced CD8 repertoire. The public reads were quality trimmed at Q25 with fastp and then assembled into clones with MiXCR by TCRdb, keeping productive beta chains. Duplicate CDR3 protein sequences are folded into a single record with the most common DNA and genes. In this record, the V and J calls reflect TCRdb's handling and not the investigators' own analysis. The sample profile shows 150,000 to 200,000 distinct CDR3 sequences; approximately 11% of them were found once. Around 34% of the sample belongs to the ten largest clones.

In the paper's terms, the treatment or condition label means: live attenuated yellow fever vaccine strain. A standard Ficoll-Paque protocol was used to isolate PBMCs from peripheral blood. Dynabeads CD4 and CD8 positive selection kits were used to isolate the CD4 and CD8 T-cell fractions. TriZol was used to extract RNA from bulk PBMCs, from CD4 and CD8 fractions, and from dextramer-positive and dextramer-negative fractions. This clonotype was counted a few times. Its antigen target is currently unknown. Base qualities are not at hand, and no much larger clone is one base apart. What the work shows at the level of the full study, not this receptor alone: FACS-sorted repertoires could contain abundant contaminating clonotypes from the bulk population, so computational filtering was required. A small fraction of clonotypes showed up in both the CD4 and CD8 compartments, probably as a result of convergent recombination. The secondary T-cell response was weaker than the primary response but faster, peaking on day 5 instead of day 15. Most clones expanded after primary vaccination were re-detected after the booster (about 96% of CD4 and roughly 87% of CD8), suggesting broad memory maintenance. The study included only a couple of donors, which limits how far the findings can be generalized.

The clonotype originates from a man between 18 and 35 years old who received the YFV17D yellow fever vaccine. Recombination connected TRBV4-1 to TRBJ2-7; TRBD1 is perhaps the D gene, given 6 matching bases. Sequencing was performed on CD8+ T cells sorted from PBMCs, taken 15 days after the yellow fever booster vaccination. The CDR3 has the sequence CASSQSITLTGQFAYEQYF. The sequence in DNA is TGCGCCAGCAGCCAAAGCATTACCCTCACGGGACAATTCGCCTACGAGCAGTACTTC.